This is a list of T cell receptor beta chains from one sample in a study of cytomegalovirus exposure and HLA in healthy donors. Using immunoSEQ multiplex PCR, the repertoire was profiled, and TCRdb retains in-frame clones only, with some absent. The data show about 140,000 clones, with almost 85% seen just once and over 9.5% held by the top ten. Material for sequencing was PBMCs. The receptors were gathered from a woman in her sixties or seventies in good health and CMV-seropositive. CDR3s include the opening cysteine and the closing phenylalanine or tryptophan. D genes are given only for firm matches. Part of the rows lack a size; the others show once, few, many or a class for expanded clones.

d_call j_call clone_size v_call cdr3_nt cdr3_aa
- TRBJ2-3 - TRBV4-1 TGCGCCAGCAGCCCAACGCGGCTTGATACGCAGTATTTT CASSPTRLDTQYF
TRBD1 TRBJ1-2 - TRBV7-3 TGTGCCAGCAGCCCCGGGACAGGGGAGGATGGCTACACCTTC CASSPGTGEDGYTF
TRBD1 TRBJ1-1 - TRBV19 TGTGCCAGTAGTATATCCTCCTTGGGGACAGGGTTTAAAGCTTTCTTT CASSISSLGTGFKAFF
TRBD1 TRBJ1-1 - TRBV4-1 TGCGCGAGCAGCCATGTAAGCAACAGGGGGCACACTGAAGCTTTCTTT CASSHVSNRGHTEAFF
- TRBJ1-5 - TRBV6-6 TGTGCCAGCAGGGACCGGGAGGGTCAGCCCCAGCATTTT CASRDREGQPQHF
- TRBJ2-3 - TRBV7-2 TGTGCCAGCAGCTTATCGCTAGCCCCAATCACAGATACGCAGTATTTT CASSLSLAPITDTQYF
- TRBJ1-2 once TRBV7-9 TGTGCCAGCAGCTTAGGGACTCTCTATGGCTACACCTTC CASSLGTLYGYTF
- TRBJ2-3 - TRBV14 TGTGCCAGCAGTCTAAGTCGGCAGGGCCCAGATACGCAGTATTTT CASSLSRQGPDTQYF
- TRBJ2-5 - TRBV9 TGTGCCAGCAGCGTAGTAGGGTCAGGGGTTCAAGAGACCCAGTACTTC CASSVVGSGVQETQYF
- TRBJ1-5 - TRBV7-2 TGTGCCAGCAGCATTGACGGGGGTCGGGGCCAGCCCCAGCATTTT CASSIDGGRGQPQHF
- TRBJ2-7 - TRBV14 TGTGCCAGCAGCCCTAGGGGCAGGGCATGGGAAGAGCAGTACTTC CASSPRGRAWEEQYF
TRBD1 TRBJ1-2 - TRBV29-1 TGCAGCGCCTTAGGACAGGAGATCTATGGCTACACCTTC CSALGQEIYGYTF
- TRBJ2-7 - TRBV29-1 TGCAGCGTTGAAAACCCCGACAAGTACGAGCAGTACTTC CSVENPDKYEQYF
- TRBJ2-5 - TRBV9 TGTGCCAGCAGCGGGGGAGTCGGGACCCAGTACTTC CASSGGVGTQYF
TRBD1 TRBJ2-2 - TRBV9 TGTGCCAGCAGCGCCCGGGACAGCTGGTTCGGGGAGCTGTTTTTT CASSARDSWFGELFF
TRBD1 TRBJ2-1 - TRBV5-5 TGTGCCAGCAGCTTTGTAGGGGGCGGTAACAATGAGCAGTTCTTC CASSFVGGGNNEQFF
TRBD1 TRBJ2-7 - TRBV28 TGTGCCAGCACGGGGAGGACAGGGCTGCTCGAGCAGTACTTC CASTGRTGLLEQYF
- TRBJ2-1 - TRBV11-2 TGTGCCAGCAGCTTAGTAAAACTAAGTGAGCAGTTCTTC CASSLVKLSEQFF
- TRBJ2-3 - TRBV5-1 TGCGCCAGCAGCTTGTCGAGCGGGAGCACAGATACGCAGTATTTT CASSLSSGSTDTQYF
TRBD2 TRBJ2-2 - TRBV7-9 TGTGCCAGCAGCTTCGGTTTACGCGGGAGTTCAGACGGGGAGCTGTTTTTT CASSFGLRGSSDGELFF
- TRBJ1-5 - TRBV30 TGTGCCTGGAATGGCGGGGGGCTTTACAATCAGCCCCAGCATTTT CAWNGGGLYNQPQHF
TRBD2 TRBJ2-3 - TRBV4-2 TGTGCCAGCAGCCAAGAATTAGCGGGAGGGCCGGGGGCACAGTATTTT CASSQELAGGPGAQYF
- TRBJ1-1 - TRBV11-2 TGTGCCAGCAGCTCCCCCCCTTCCGGGAGGGGTGAAGCTTTCTTT CASSSPPSGRGEAFF
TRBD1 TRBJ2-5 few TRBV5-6 TGTGCCAGCAGCCCTACAGGGGGAGAGACCCAGTACTTC CASSPTGGETQYF
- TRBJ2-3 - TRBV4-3 TGCGCCAGCAGCCCCGACTTTTCGGTAGGCACAGATACGCAGTATTTT CASSPDFSVGTDTQYF
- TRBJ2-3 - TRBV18 TGTGCCAGCTCATCTCTACCCGGGACTTCAACGCAGTATTTT CASSSLPGTSTQYF
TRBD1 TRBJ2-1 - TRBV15 TGTGCCACCAGCAGCCCTGGTAGGGACAGGGCCCATGAGCAGTTCTTC CATSSPGRDRAHEQFF
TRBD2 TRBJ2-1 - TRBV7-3 TGTGCCAGCAGCTTATCTGGGGGGGATGAGCAGTTCTTC CASSLSGGDEQFF
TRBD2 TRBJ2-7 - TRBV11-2 TGTGCCAGCAGCTTCGGGACTAGCGGCTACTACGAGCAGTACTTC CASSFGTSGYYEQYF
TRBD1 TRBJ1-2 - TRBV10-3 TGTGCCATCAGTGACTTTATCCGGGACAGGGGATCGCGTGGCTACACCTTC CAISDFIRDRGSRGYTF
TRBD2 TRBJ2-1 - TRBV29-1 TGCAGCGGGGGACTAGCGGGAGTCAATGAGCAGTTCTTC CSGGLAGVNEQFF
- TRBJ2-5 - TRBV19 TGTGCCAGTACGGCGGGGGAGACCCAGTACTTC CASTAGETQYF
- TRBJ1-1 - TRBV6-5 TGTGCCAGCAGTTCGTATAACAGGGAAGAAGCTTTCTTT CASSSYNREEAFF
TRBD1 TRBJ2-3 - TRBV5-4 TGTGCCAGCAGTCGGACAGGGGGCCGTACAGATACGCAGTATTTT CASSRTGGRTDTQYF
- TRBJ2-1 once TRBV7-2 TGTGCCAGCAGCTTGCTAGCGCCCAATGAGCAGTTCTTC CASSLLAPNEQFF
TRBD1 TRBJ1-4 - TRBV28 TGTGCCAGCAGTGGGACAGGGGGAGGGTTGAGTGAAAAACTGTTTTTT CASSGTGGGLSEKLFF
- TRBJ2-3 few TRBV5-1 TGCGCCAGCAGCGCAAATACAGCCACAGATACGCAGTATTTT CASSANTATDTQYF
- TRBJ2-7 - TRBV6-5 TGTGCCAGCAGTTACGAGCGGTTCTCCTACGAGCAGTACTTC CASSYERFSYEQYF
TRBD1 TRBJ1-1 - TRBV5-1 TGCGCCAGCAGCCCAACGACAGGGGGCATCCTCGTGAACACTGAAGCTTTCTTT CASSPTTGGILVNTEAFF
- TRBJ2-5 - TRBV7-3 TGTGCCAGCAGCTTCCAGGGAATGGAGACCCAGTACTTC CASSFQGMETQYF
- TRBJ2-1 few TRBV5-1 TGCGCCAGCAGCTGGGGAGCTTACAATGAGCAGTTCTTC CASSWGAYNEQFF
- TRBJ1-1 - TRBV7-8 TGTGCCAGCAGCTTAGCAGTCGCAGGGTGGAACACTGAAGCTTTCTTT CASSLAVAGWNTEAFF